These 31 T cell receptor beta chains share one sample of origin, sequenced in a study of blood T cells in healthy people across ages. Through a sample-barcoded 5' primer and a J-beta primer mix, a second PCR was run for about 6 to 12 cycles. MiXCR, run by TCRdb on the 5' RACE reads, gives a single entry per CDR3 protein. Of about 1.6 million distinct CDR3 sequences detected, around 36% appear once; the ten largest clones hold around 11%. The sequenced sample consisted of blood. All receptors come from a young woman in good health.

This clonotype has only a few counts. CDR3 in amino acids: CASSPLGLRGPYEQYF. The CDR3 nucleotides are TGTGCCAGCAGTCCCTTAGGGCTTCGGGGGCCCTACGAGCAGTACTTC. The V call is TRBV27, the J call TRBJ2-7, with D perhaps given as TRBD1 or TRBD2 (6 bases each). V lost 5 bases to trimming and J lost 2 bases, with 19 bases between them. CDR3 length: 16 residues. Germline V lookup: CDR1 MNHEY, CDR2 SMNVEV (reference sequence).

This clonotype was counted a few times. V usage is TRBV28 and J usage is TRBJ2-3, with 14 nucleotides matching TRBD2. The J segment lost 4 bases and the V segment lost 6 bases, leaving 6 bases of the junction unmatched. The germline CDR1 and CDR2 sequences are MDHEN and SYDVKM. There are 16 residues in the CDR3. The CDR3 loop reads CASSRLAGGGPDTQYF. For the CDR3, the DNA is TGTGCCAGCAGCCGACTAGCGGGAGGGGGTCCAGATACGCAGTATTTT.

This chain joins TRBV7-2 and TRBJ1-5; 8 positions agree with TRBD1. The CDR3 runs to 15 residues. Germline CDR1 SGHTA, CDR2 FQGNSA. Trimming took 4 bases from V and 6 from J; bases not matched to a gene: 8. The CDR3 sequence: CASSSYGRGLQPQHF. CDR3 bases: TGTGCCAGCAGCTCATACGGCAGGGGGCTTCAGCCCCAGCATTTT.

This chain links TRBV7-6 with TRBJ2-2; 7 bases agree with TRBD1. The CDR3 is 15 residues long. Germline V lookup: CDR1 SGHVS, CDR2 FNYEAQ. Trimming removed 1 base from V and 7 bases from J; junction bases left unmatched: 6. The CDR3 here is CASSLGGGKDGELFF. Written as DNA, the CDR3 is TGTGCCAGCAGCTTAGGAGGGGGCAAGGACGGGGAGCTGTTTTTT.

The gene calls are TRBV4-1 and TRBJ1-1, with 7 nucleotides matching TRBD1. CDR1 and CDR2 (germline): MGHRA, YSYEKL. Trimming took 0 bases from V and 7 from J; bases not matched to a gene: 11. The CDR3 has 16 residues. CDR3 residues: CASSQDEGTEDFEAFF. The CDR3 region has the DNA TGCGCCAGCAGCCAAGATGAGGGGACAGAAGACTTTGAAGCTTTCTTT.

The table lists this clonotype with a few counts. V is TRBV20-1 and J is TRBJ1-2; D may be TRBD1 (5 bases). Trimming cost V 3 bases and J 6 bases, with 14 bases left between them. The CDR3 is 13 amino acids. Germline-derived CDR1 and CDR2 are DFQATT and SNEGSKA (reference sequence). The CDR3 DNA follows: TGCAGTGCTAGGGGGACGGGGGAGGATGGCTACACCTTC. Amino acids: CSARGTGEDGYTF.

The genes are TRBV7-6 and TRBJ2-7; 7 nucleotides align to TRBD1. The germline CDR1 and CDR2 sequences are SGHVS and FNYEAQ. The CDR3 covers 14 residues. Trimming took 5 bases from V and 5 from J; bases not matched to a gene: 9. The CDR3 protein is CASSPRGGFNEQYF. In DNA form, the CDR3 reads TGTGCCAGCAGCCCCAGAGGGGGCTTCAACGAGCAGTACTTC. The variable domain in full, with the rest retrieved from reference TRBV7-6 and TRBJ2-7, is GAGVSQSPRYKVTKRGQDVALRCDPISGHVSLYWYRQALGQGPEFLTYFNYEAQQDKSGLPNDRFSAERPEGSISTLTIQRTEQRDSAMYRCASSPRGGFNEQYFGPGTRLTVT.

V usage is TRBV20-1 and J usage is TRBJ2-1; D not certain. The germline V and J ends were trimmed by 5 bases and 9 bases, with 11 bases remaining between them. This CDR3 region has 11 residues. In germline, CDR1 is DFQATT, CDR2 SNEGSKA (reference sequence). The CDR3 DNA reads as TGCAGTGCTGGTCGGCTACCTGAGCAGTTCTTC. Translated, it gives CSAGRLPEQFF.

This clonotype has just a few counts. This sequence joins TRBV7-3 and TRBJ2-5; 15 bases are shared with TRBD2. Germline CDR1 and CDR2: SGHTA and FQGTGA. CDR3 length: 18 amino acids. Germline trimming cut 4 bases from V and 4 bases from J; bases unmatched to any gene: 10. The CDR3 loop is CASSSPGLAGGIGETQYF. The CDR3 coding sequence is TGTGCCAGCAGCTCCCCAGGACTAGCGGGAGGGATCGGAGAGACCCAGTACTTC.

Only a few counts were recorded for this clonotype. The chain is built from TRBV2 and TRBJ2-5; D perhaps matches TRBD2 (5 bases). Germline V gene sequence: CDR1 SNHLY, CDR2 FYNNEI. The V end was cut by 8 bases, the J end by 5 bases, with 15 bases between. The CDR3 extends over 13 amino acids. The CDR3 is CASGPGFVETQYF. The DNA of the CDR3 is TGTGCCAGCGGCCCGGGGTTTGTGGAGACCCAGTACTTC.

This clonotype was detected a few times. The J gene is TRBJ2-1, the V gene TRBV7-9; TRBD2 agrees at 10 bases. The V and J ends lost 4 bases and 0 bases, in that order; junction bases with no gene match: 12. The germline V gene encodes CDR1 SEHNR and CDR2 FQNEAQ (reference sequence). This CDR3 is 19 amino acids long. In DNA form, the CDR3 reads TGTGCCAGCAGCTCCCGGGTAGCGGGAGGATCGAGCTCCTACAATGAGCAGTTCTTC. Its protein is CASSSRVAGGSSSYNEQFF.

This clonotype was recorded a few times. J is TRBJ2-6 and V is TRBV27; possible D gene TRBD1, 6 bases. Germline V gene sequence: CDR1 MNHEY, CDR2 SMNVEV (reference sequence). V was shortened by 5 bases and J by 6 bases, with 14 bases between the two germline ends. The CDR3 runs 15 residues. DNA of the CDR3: TGTGCCAGCAGTACCTACAGGGAGAAGGCCAACGTCCTGACTTTC. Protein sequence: CASSTYREKANVLTF.

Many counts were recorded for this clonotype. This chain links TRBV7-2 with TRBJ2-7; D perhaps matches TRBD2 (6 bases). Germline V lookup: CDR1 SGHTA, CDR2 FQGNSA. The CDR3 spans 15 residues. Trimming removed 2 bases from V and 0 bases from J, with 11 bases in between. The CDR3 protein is CASSLPGTGSYEQYF. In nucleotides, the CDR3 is TGTGCCAGCAGCTTACCCGGGACTGGCTCCTACGAGCAGTACTTC.

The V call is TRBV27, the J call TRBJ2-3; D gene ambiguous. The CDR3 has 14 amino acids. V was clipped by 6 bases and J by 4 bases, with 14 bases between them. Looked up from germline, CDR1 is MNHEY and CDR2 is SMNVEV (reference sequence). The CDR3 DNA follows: TGTGCCAGCAGCACGGGTTCAGGTGCAGATACGCAGTATTTT. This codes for CASSTGSGADTQYF.

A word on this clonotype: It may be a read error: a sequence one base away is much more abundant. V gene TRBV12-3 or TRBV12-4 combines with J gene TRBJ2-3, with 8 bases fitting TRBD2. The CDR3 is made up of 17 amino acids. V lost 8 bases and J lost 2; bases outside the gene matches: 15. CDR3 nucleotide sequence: TGTGCCAGCGGTTGGTCGGGAGGGTCGACAGCCACAGATACGCAGTATTTT. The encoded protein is CASGWSGGSTATDTQYF.

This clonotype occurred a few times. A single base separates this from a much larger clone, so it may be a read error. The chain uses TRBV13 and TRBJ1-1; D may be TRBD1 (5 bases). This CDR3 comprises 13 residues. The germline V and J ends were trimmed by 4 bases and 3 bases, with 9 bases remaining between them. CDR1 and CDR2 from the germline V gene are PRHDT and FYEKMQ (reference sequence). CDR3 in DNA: TGTGCCAGCAGCTGGGGGGGGGACACTGAAGCTTTCTTT. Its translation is CASSWGGDTEAFF.

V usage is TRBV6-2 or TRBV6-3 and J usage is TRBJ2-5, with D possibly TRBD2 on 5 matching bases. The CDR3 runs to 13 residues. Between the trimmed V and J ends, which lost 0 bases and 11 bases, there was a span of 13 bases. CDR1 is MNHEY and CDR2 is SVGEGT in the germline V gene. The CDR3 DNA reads TGTGCCAGCAGTTACTCGGACTTCTGGGAGCAGTACTTC. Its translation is CASSYSDFWEQYF.

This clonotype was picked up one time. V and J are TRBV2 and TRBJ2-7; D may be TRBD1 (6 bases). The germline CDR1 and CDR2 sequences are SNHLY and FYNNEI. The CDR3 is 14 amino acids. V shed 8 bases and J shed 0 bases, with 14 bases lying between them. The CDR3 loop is CASLDRTSSYEQYF. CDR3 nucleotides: TGTGCCAGCCTGGACAGAACCAGCTCCTACGAGCAGTACTTC.

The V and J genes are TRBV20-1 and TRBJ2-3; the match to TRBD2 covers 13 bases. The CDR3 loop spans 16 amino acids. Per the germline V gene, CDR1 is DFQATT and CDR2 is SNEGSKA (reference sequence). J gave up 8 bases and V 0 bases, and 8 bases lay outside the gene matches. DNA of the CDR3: TGCAGTGCTAGAGATCTGGCACTAGCGGGAGGGGGTACGCAGTATTTT. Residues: CSARDLALAGGGTQYF.

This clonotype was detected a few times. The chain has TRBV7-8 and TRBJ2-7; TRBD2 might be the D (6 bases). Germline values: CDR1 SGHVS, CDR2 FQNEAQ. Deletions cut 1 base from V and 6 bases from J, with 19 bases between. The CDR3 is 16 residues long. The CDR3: CASSLGRAPLTTEQYF. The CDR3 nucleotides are TGTGCCAGCAGCTTAGGGAGGGCTCCCCTTACCACCGAGCAGTACTTC.

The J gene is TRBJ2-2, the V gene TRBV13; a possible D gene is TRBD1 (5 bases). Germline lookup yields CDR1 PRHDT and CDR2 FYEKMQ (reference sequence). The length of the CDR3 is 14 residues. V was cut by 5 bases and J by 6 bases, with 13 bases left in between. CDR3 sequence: CASSPGPRAGELFF. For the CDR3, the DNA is TGTGCCAGCAGCCCCGGACCCAGGGCCGGGGAGCTGTTTTTT.

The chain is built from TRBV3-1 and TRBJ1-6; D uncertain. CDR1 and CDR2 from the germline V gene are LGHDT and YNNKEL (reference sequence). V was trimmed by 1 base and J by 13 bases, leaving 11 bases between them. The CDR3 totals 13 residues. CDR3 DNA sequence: TGTGCCAGCAGCCAAGTGGAGGCGCTTCCCCTCCACTTT. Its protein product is CASSQVEALPLHF. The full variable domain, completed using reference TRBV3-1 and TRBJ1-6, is DTAVSQTPKYLVTQMGNDKSIKCEQNLGHDTMYWYKQDSKKFLKIMFSYNNKELIINETVPNRFSPKSPDKAHLNLHINSLELGDSAVYFCASSQVEALPLHFGNGTRLTVT.

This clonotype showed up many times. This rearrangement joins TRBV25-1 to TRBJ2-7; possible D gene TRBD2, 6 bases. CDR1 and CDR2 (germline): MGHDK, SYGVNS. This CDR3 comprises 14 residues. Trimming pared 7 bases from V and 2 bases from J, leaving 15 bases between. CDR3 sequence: CASTPSSGAYEQYF. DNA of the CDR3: TGTGCCAGCACCCCCAGTTCGGGGGCCTACGAGCAGTACTTC.

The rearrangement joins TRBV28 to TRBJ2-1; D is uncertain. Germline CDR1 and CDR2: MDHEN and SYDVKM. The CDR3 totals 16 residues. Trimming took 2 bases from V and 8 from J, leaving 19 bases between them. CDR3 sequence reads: CASSLRTDSLGHEQFF. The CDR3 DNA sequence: TGTGCCAGCAGTTTAAGGACGGATTCCCTCGGCCATGAGCAGTTCTTC.

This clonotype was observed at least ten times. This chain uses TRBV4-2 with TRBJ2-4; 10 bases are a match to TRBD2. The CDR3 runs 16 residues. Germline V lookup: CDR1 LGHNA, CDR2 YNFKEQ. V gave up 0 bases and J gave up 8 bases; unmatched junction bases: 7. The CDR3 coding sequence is TGTGCCAGCAGCCAAGAAGAAGCGGGAGGGCAGTACATTCAGTACTTC. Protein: CASSQEEAGGQYIQYF.

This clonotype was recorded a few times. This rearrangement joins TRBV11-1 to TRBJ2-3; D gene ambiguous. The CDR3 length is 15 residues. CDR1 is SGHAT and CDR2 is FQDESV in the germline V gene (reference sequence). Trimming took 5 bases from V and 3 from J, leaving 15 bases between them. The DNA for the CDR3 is TGTGCCAGCAGCCCCGCGACTTGGGGTACAGATACGCAGTATTTT. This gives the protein CASSPATWGTDTQYF.

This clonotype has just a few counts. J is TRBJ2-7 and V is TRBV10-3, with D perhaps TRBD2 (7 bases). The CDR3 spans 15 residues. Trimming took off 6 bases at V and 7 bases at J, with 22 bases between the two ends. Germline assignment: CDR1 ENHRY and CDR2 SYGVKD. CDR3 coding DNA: TGTGCCATCAGGGGGGCAGGGGCGGGGGACCTAGAGCAGTACTTC. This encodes CAIRGAGAGDLEQYF.

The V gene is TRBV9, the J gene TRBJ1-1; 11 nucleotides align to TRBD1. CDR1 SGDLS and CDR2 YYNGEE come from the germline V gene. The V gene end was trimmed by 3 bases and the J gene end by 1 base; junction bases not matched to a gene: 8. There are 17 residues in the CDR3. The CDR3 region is CASSASRDRGANTEAFF. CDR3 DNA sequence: TGTGCCAGCAGCGCGTCCCGGGACAGGGGGGCGAACACTGAAGCTTTCTTT.

The CDR3 DNA reads as TGTGCCAGCAGCTTAGAAGGGCCACAGTACTTC. Protein: CASSLEGPQYF. V usage is TRBV11-2 and J usage is TRBJ2-7; D ambiguous. CDR1 is SGHAT and CDR2 is FQNNGV in the germline V gene. This CDR3 comprises 11 residues. Trimming left V 0 bases short and J 10 bases short, with 7 bases between.

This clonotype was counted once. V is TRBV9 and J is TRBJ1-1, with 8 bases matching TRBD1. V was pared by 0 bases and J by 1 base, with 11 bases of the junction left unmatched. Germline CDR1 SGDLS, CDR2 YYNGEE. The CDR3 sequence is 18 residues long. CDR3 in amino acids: CASSVAEVNRGENTEAFF. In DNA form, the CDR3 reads TGTGCCAGCAGCGTAGCAGAGGTGAACAGGGGGGAGAACACTGAAGCTTTCTTT.

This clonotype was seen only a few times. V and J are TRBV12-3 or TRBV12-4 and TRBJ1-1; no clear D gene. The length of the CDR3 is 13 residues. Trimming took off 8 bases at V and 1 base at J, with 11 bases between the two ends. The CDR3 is CASAFKRNTEAFF. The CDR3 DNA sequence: TGTGCCAGCGCCTTCAAGAGGAACACTGAAGCTTTCTTT.